The rows below give T cell receptor beta chains drawn from one sample of a study of blood T cells in healthy people across ages. TCRdb ran MiXCR on the 5' RACE reads and lists one entry per CDR3 protein. The table includes around 1,500,000 distinct CDR3 sequences, 28% detected once. What was sequenced was blood. The receptors were sampled from a woman in her thirties in good health. Each CDR3 is given with its conserved first and last residue. The D gene is left open where the match is weak. Size is omitted from some rows. Given values are once, few, many or a class for expanded clones.

v_gene	abundance	d_gene	j_gene	CDR3aa	CDR3nt
TRBV27	few	-	TRBJ2-1	CASSFKRRDEQFF	TGTGCCAGCAGTTTCAAGCGGCGGGATGAGCAGTTCTTC
TRBV29-1	few	-	TRBJ1-1	CSPRQRDRYTEAFF	TGCAGCCCTCGGCAGCGAGACAGATACACTGAAGCTTTCTTT
TRBV9	-	-	TRBJ2-7	CASSARGSSVEQYF	TGTGCCAGCAGCGCCCGGGGTAGCTCGGTCGAGCAGTACTTC
TRBV5-5	few	TRBD1	TRBJ2-3	CASSRQGVTDTQYF	TGTGCCAGCAGCCGACAGGGGGTCACAGATACGCAGTATTTT
TRBV15	-	-	TRBJ2-2	CATSIRGGNTGELFF	TGTGCCACCAGCATCAGGGGGGGGAACACCGGGGAGCTGTTTTTT
TRBV5-5	-	-	TRBJ2-1	CASSQGTGKENNEQFF	TGTGCCAGCAGCCAAGGTACGGGGAAAGAGAACAATGAGCAGTTCTTC
TRBV12-3/TRBV12-4	few	TRBD2	TRBJ2-3	CASSLARGGSTDTQYF	TGTGCCAGCAGTTTAGCGCGGGGGGGTAGCACAGATACGCAGTATTTT
TRBV11-2	-	-	TRBJ2-1	CASMIIQGRNEQFF	TGTGCCAGCATGATAATCCAGGGGAGAAATGAGCAGTTCTTC
TRBV7-9	few	TRBD1	TRBJ2-7	CASSPTDRGLFHEQYF	TGTGCCAGCAGCCCAACAGACAGGGGGCTTTTCCACGAGCAGTACTTC
TRBV29-1	few	-	TRBJ2-5	CSGAGGGAPQETQYF	TGCAGCGGGGCAGGAGGGGGAGCACCACAAGAGACCCAGTACTTC
TRBV2	many	-	TRBJ2-5	CASSEVWQEGGTQYF	TGTGCCAGCAGTGAAGTTTGGCAGGAGGGAGGGACCCAGTACTTC
TRBV20-1	many	TRBD1	TRBJ2-7	CSARITGGSYEQYF	TGCAGTGCTAGAATTACAGGGGGCTCCTACGAGCAGTACTTC
TRBV11-3	-	TRBD2	TRBJ2-1	CASSSGGASGGLNEQFF	TGTGCCAGCAGTTCCGGGGGCGCTAGCGGGGGACTTAATGAGCAGTTCTTC
TRBV4-1	-	-	TRBJ2-5	CASSQDFKGTQETQYF	TGCGCCAGCAGCCAAGATTTTAAGGGGACTCAAGAGACCCAGTACTTC
TRBV4-1	few	-	TRBJ1-1	CASSQDLAGGTEAFF	TGCGCCAGCAGCCAAGATCTGGCGGGGGGCACTGAAGCTTTCTTT
TRBV12-5	-	TRBD1	TRBJ1-1	CASDQDRGLVNTEAFF	TGTGCTAGTGACCAGGACAGGGGGCTTGTGAACACTGAAGCTTTCTTT
TRBV6-2/TRBV6-3	-	-	TRBJ2-2	CASSFHQWNTGELFF	TGTGCCAGCAGTTTTCACCAGTGGAACACCGGGGAGCTGTTTTTT
TRBV2	few	TRBD2	TRBJ2-3	CASSRTSGSDTQYF	TGTGCCAGCAGCAGGACTAGCGGCTCGGATACGCAGTATTTT
TRBV14	-	-	TRBJ2-1	CASSQVLAVGEQFF	TGTGCCAGCAGCCAAGTCTTAGCGGTGGGTGAGCAGTTCTTC
TRBV7-2	-	TRBD1	TRBJ2-4	CASSPETGANIQYF	TGTGCCAGCAGCCCCGAGACAGGGGCCAACATTCAGTACTTC
TRBV6-5	-	TRBD1	TRBJ2-3	CASSKQGIADTQYF	TGTGCCAGCAGTAAACAGGGGATAGCAGATACGCAGTATTTT
TRBV12-3/TRBV12-4	-	-	TRBJ1-5	CASSASRGQGFNQPQHF	TGTGCCAGCAGTGCATCCCGCGGCCAGGGCTTCAATCAGCCCCAGCATTTT
TRBV22-1	many	-	TRBJ2-7	CPGSAGQGCYEQYF	TGTCCTGGGAGCGCTGGACAGGGTTGTTACGAGCAGTACTTC
TRBV7-3	-	-	TRBJ2-1	CASSLGKGHNEQFF	TGTGCCAGCAGCTTGGGAAAGGGACACAATGAGCAGTTCTTC
TRBV9	once	-	TRBJ2-7	CASSSVSRCEQYF	TGTGCCAGCAGCTCCGTTAGTAGGTGCGAGCAGTACTTC
TRBV29-1	-	-	TRBJ1-4	CSVLLNEKLFF	TGCAGCGTTCTACTTAATGAAAAACTGTTTTTT
TRBV12-3/TRBV12-4	few	-	TRBJ1-4	CASTSRETGDEKLFF	TGTGCCAGCACTTCGAGGGAAACTGGGGATGAAAAACTGTTTTTT
TRBV29-1	-	-	TRBJ1-6	CSVEGGNSPLHF	TGCAGCGTTGAAGGAGGGAATTCACCCCTCCACTTT
TRBV7-2	few	TRBD2	TRBJ2-3	CASSLGSGGSSDTQYF	TGTGCCAGCAGCTTAGGCAGCGGGGGGTCCAGTGATACGCAGTATTTT
TRBV7-9	many	-	TRBJ2-1	CASSSGGGGYNEQFF	TGTGCCAGCAGTTCGGGCGGAGGGGGCTACAATGAGCAGTTCTTC
TRBV7-3	-	TRBD2	TRBJ2-7	CASSSWGGLEQHF	TGTGCCAGCAGCTCCTGGGGGGGACTCGAGCAGCACTTC
TRBV18	few	TRBD1	TRBJ2-3	CASSPRRQGGTDTQYF	TGTGCCAGCTCACCTCGCCGACAGGGAGGCACAGATACGCAGTATTTT
TRBV6-5	few	-	TRBJ2-4	CASSYSDRNIQYF	TGTGCCAGCAGTTACTCCGACAGGAACATTCAGTACTTC
TRBV7-9	few	-	TRBJ1-2	CASSLVGRQANYGYTF	TGTGCCAGCAGCTTAGTGGGGAGACAGGCTAACTATGGCTACACCTTC
TRBV2	few	-	TRBJ1-5	CASGGGGRSNQPQHF	TGTGCCAGCGGTGGGGGAGGAAGGAGCAATCAGCCCCAGCATTTT
TRBV15	-	TRBD2	TRBJ2-4	CATSRYGSGGIYNEQYF	TGTGCCACCAGCAGGTATGGTAGCGGGGGGATCTACAATGAGCAGTACTTC
TRBV19	-	-	TRBJ2-3	CASSISAPDTQYF	TGTGCCAGTAGTATCTCTGCCCCAGATACGCAGTATTTT
TRBV6-4	-	-	TRBJ2-1	CASSALGASYNEQFF	TGTGCCAGCAGCGCCCTTGGGGCCTCCTACAATGAGCAGTTCTTC
TRBV7-2	-	-	TRBJ1-1	CVSSLVVTADWAFF	TGTGTCAGCAGCTTAGTAGTGACAGCTGATTGGGCTTTCTTT
TRBV18	many	-	TRBJ2-5	CASSPQITQETQYF	TGTGCCAGCTCACCTCAGATAACCCAAGAGACCCAGTACTTC
TRBV5-6	few	TRBD1	TRBJ1-5	CASSWKDRPNQPQHF	TGTGCCAGCAGCTGGAAGGACAGGCCAAATCAGCCCCAGCATTTT
TRBV5-1	many	TRBD2	TRBJ2-3	CASSVTSGGPSDTQYF	TGCGCCAGCAGCGTAACTAGCGGGGGACCCAGCGATACGCAGTATTTT
TRBV11-2	many	-	TRBJ2-5	CASSFTSTYQETQYF	TGTGCCAGCAGCTTTACTAGTACGTACCAAGAGACCCAGTACTTC
TRBV6-5	many	TRBD1	TRBJ1-1	CASSPGGSGTEAFF	TGTGCCAGCAGCCCAGGGGGCTCGGGCACTGAAGCTTTCTTT
TRBV7-9	-	-	TRBJ1-2	CASSQLPANYGYTF	TGTGCCAGCAGCCAACTCCCAGCTAACTATGGCTACACCTTC
TRBV12-5	-	TRBD2	TRBJ2-1	CASGKTSAYYNEQFF	TGTGCTAGTGGGAAAACTAGCGCCTACTACAATGAGCAGTTCTTC
TRBV5-1	many	TRBD1	TRBJ2-7	CASSVGTGLGEQYF	TGCGCCAGCAGCGTGGGGACAGGGTTGGGCGAGCAGTACTTC
TRBV11-2	-	-	TRBJ2-7	CASSFGWGPLYEQYF	TGTGCCAGCAGCTTCGGGTGGGGCCCCCTTTACGAGCAGTACTTC
TRBV20-1	few	-	TRBJ2-7	CSASGRRGLAYEQYF	TGCAGTGCTAGCGGGCGGAGGGGCTTAGCCTACGAGCAGTACTTC
TRBV20-1	few	-	TRBJ2-3	CSPGISYTDTQYF	TGCAGCCCCGGGATATCGTACACAGATACGCAGTATTTT
TRBV6-6	few	-	TRBJ2-4	CASRSQNIQYF	TGTGCCAGCAGGTCCCAAAACATTCAGTACTTC
TRBV20-1	few	TRBD2	TRBJ2-4	CSAPAGGARNIQYF	TGCAGTGCTCCCGCGGGGGGGGCACGTAACATTCAGTACTTC
TRBV5-1	-	-	TRBJ1-1	CASSLKPENTEAFF	TGCGCCAGCAGCTTAAAACCAGAAAACACTGAAGCTTTCTTT
TRBV18	-	-	TRBJ2-1	CASSPPGAALYNEQFF	TGTGCCAGCTCACCACCAGGGGCTGCTCTTTACAATGAGCAGTTCTTC
TRBV5-1	few	TRBD1	TRBJ2-7	CASSFSTGGRPYEQYF	TGCGCCAGCAGCTTTTCAACAGGGGGTCGGCCCTACGAGCAGTACTTC